The rows below give T cell receptor beta chains drawn from one sample of a study of T cells in Graves' hyperthyroidism and ophthalmopathy. Via MiXCR, TCRdb re-called the multiplex PCR reads, giving one row per CDR3 protein. Of 660,000 or so distinct CDR3 sequences in the sample, around 21% were seen once. Sample: blood. The receptors were sampled from a man younger than 45 with Graves' ophthalmopathy. Both conserved end residues are part of each CDR3. The order of the fields is J gene, clone size, D gene, V gene, CDR3 protein, CDR3 DNA. The D gene is left open where the match is weak. Clone size appears in some rows only: once, few, many, or a class for an expanded clone.

j_gene: TRBJ1-5; abundance: -; d_gene: -; v_gene: TRBV19; CDR3aa: CATSKTRYSNQPQHF; CDR3nt: TGTGCCACCAGTAAGACCAGGTATAGCAATCAGCCCCAGCATTTT
j_gene: TRBJ1-3; abundance: -; d_gene: -; v_gene: TRBV20-1; CDR3aa: CSARRPGLQSGNTIYF; CDR3nt: TGCAGTGCTAGACGCCCGGGACTCCAAAGTGGAAACACCATATATTTT
j_gene: TRBJ2-5; abundance: few; d_gene: TRBD2; v_gene: TRBV29-1; CDR3aa: CSVKGRAETQYF; CDR3nt: TGCAGCGTTAAGGGGAGGGCGGAGACCCAGTACTTC
j_gene: TRBJ2-1; abundance: few; d_gene: -; v_gene: TRBV12-3/TRBV12-4; CDR3aa: CASSLASAEVRFF; CDR3nt: TGTGCCAGCAGTTTAGCCAGCGCAGAGGTACGGTTCTTC
j_gene: TRBJ2-7; abundance: few; d_gene: -; v_gene: TRBV12-3/TRBV12-4; CDR3aa: CASSFTAAEQYF; CDR3nt: TGTGCCAGCAGTTTTACTGCCGCCGAGCAGTACTTC
j_gene: TRBJ2-4; abundance: many; d_gene: TRBD1; v_gene: TRBV3-1; CDR3aa: CASSLSGQGNIQYF; CDR3nt: TGTGCCAGCAGCCTTTCAGGACAGGGAAACATTCAGTACTTC
j_gene: TRBJ2-7; abundance: -; d_gene: TRBD2; v_gene: TRBV28; CDR3aa: CASSEFMAGGTHEQYF; CDR3nt: TGTGCCAGCAGTGAGTTTATGGCGGGAGGGACACACGAGCAGTACTTC
j_gene: TRBJ2-2; abundance: few; d_gene: -; v_gene: TRBV5-1; CDR3aa: CASSPGHANTGELFF; CDR3nt: TGCGCCAGCAGCCCCGGTCATGCTAACACCGGGGAGCTGTTTTTT
j_gene: TRBJ1-1; abundance: -; d_gene: -; v_gene: TRBV20-1; CDR3aa: CSTHPRGATEAFF; CDR3nt: TGCAGCACACACCCTAGGGGGGCGACTGAAGCTTTCTTT
j_gene: TRBJ2-1; abundance: -; d_gene: -; v_gene: TRBV12-3/TRBV12-4; CDR3aa: CASSFPMGYEQFF; CDR3nt: TGTGCCAGCAGTTTCCCCATGGGTTATGAGCAGTTCTTC
j_gene: TRBJ2-7; abundance: few; d_gene: -; v_gene: TRBV3-1; CDR3aa: CASSQFTPGFNEQYF; CDR3nt: TGTGCCAGCAGCCAATTTACACCGGGGTTCAACGAGCAGTACTTC
j_gene: TRBJ2-7; abundance: few; d_gene: TRBD2; v_gene: TRBV18; CDR3aa: CANSPTSGSSYEQYF; CDR3nt: TGTGCCAACTCACCTACTAGCGGGAGCTCCTACGAGCAGTACTTC
j_gene: TRBJ2-5; abundance: few; d_gene: -; v_gene: TRBV11-3; CDR3aa: CASSPLVQETQYF; CDR3nt: TGTGCCAGCAGCCCCCTGGTCCAAGAGACCCAGTACTTC
j_gene: TRBJ1-5; abundance: many; d_gene: TRBD1; v_gene: TRBV6-1; CDR3aa: CASSFIHRDRGPRQPQHF; CDR3nt: TGTGCCAGCAGTTTTATCCACCGGGACAGGGGGCCTCGCCAGCCCCAGCATTTT
j_gene: TRBJ2-3; abundance: -; d_gene: TRBD1; v_gene: TRBV30; CDR3aa: CACSGTATDTQYF; CDR3nt: TGTGCCTGCTCCGGGACAGCCACAGATACGCAGTATTTT
j_gene: TRBJ1-2; abundance: few; d_gene: TRBD1; v_gene: TRBV7-9; CDR3aa: CASSSYRDRGRGDYGYTF; CDR3nt: TGTGCCAGCAGCTCGTACCGGGACAGGGGACGCGGTGACTATGGCTACACCTTC
j_gene: TRBJ1-2; abundance: many; d_gene: -; v_gene: TRBV2; CDR3aa: CASSETGSNYGYTF; CDR3nt: TGTGCCAGCAGTGAAACAGGATCTAACTATGGCTACACCTTC
j_gene: TRBJ1-5; abundance: few; d_gene: -; v_gene: TRBV28; CDR3aa: CASSLKTELINQPQHF; CDR3nt: TGTGCCAGCAGTTTAAAGACAGAGTTAATCAATCAGCCCCAGCATTTT
j_gene: TRBJ2-1; abundance: few; d_gene: -; v_gene: TRBV6-1; CDR3aa: CASSEGGIYNEQFF; CDR3nt: TGTGCCAGCAGTGAAGGCGGGATATACAATGAGCAGTTCTTC
j_gene: TRBJ2-6; abundance: -; d_gene: -; v_gene: TRBV2; CDR3aa: CASSDDASGANVLTF; CDR3nt: TGTGCCAGCAGTGATGACGCCTCAGGGGCCAACGTCCTGACTTTC
j_gene: TRBJ1-4; abundance: once; d_gene: TRBD1; v_gene: TRBV4-3; CDR3aa: CASSPLGQVDDEKLFF; CDR3nt: TGCGCCAGCAGCCCCCTCGGACAGGTTGATGATGAAAAACTGTTTTTT
j_gene: TRBJ2-2; abundance: -; d_gene: TRBD1; v_gene: TRBV20-1; CDR3aa: CSARRQGAPTGELFF; CDR3nt: TGCAGTGCTAGACGACAGGGGGCGCCCACCGGGGAGCTGTTTTTT
j_gene: TRBJ2-1; abundance: -; d_gene: -; v_gene: TRBV30; CDR3aa: CAWSVRGVGEQFF; CDR3nt: TGTGCCTGGAGTGTTAGAGGGGTGGGCGAGCAGTTCTTC
j_gene: TRBJ2-1; abundance: -; d_gene: -; v_gene: TRBV4-1; CDR3aa: CASSHARGPHNEQFF; CDR3nt: TGCGCCAGCAGCCATGCCCGGGGGCCCCACAATGAGCAGTTCTTC
j_gene: TRBJ2-1; abundance: -; d_gene: TRBD2; v_gene: TRBV7-2; CDR3aa: CASRRYAGTSVYNEQFF; CDR3nt: TGTGCCAGCAGACGCTATGCCGGGACTAGCGTCTACAATGAGCAGTTCTTC
j_gene: TRBJ1-6; abundance: many; d_gene: -; v_gene: TRBV30; CDR3aa: CAWSVRGRVSSPLHF; CDR3nt: TGTGCCTGGAGTGTCCGCGGACGCGTCTCCTCACCCCTCCACTTT
j_gene: TRBJ1-1; abundance: many; d_gene: -; v_gene: TRBV27; CDR3aa: CASSLVPGNTEAFF; CDR3nt: TGTGCCAGCAGTTTAGTACCGGGGAACACTGAAGCTTTCTTT
j_gene: TRBJ2-1; abundance: few; d_gene: TRBD1; v_gene: TRBV14; CDR3aa: CAIGGRANEQFF; CDR3nt: TGTGCCATAGGGGGCAGGGCCAATGAGCAGTTCTTC
j_gene: TRBJ2-2; abundance: -; d_gene: -; v_gene: TRBV12-3/TRBV12-4; CDR3aa: CASKDPPGELFF; CDR3nt: TGTGCCAGCAAGGATCCTCCCGGGGAGCTGTTTTTT
j_gene: TRBJ2-7; abundance: many; d_gene: -; v_gene: TRBV18; CDR3aa: CASSPGGPYEQYF; CDR3nt: TGTGCCAGCTCACCCGGGGGCCCCTACGAGCAGTACTTC
j_gene: TRBJ2-1; abundance: many; d_gene: -; v_gene: TRBV7-8; CDR3aa: CASSLIWLANEQFF; CDR3nt: TGTGCCAGCAGCTTAATTTGGCTAGCCAATGAGCAGTTCTTC
j_gene: TRBJ2-7; abundance: -; d_gene: TRBD1; v_gene: TRBV10-3; CDR3aa: CAIGTQGYEQYF; CDR3nt: TGTGCCATCGGAACACAGGGGTACGAGCAGTACTTC
j_gene: TRBJ2-1; abundance: -; d_gene: -; v_gene: TRBV15; CDR3aa: CATSRDSTGARGLNEQFF; CDR3nt: TGTGCCACCAGCAGAGATTCCACGGGTGCGCGGGGTCTCAATGAGCAGTTCTTC
j_gene: TRBJ2-1; abundance: -; d_gene: TRBD2; v_gene: TRBV12-3/TRBV12-4; CDR3aa: CASSPALAGGSYNEQFF; CDR3nt: TGTGCCAGCAGTCCCGCTCTCGCGGGAGGCTCCTACAATGAGCAGTTCTTC
j_gene: TRBJ2-1; abundance: -; d_gene: -; v_gene: TRBV12-5; CDR3aa: CASGRGDTQAFNEQFF; CDR3nt: TGTGCTAGTGGTAGGGGGGACACTCAGGCTTTCAATGAGCAGTTCTTC